This TCR beta chain was observed in a study of T cell responses to AZD1222 COVID-19 vaccine. The study's findings and limits: Baseline antibody screening turned up just six seropositive AZD1222 recipients.

Produced via immunoSEQ multiplex PCR; TCRdb's table is partial and in-frame only. The sample gives fewer than 110,000 clones, over 75% of which show up once; roughly a tenth is in the top ten. To note about this clone: Its antigen is undetermined.

The input for sequencing was peripheral blood, taken 28 days after the second AZD1222 dose. This TCR was recovered from an adult who received the AZD1222 COVID-19 vaccine.

CDR3 loop: CASTRQGFNEKLFF. For the CDR3, the DNA is TGTGCCAGCACTAGACAGGGCTTTAATGAAAAACTGTTTTTT. The gene calls are TRBV2 and TRBJ1-4; 7 bases map to TRBD1. Looked up from germline, CDR1 is SNHLY and CDR2 is FYNNEI. Unmatched junction bases numbered 6, after V lost 7 bases and J lost 4 bases. This CDR3 comprises 14 residues. Supplemented by reference TRBV2 and TRBJ1-4, the full variable domain reads EPEVTQTPSHQVTQMGQEVILRCVPISNHLYFYWYRQILGQKVEFLVSFYNNEISEKSEIFDDQFSVERPDGSNFTLKIRSTKLEDSAMYFCASTRQGFNEKLFFGSGTQLSVL.